These 9 T cell receptor beta chains came from one sample sequenced in a study of T-cell reconstitution after alpha-beta-depleted transplantation in children. Unique molecular identifiers were built into the TCRbeta library. A single record per CDR3 protein comes from TCRdb applying MiXCR to the PCR reads. The sample holds 500,000 or so distinct CDR3 sequences; about 30% are singletons and the top ten take less than 2.5%. The material sequenced was PBMCs from the stem cell graft donor, taken from the stem cell graft. These receptors originate from a human donor who donated a stem cell graft to a child with aplastic anemia.

The genes are TRBV15 and TRBJ2-7; possibly TRBD1 for D (6 bases). Germline values: CDR1 LNHNV, CDR2 YYDKDF (reference sequence). This CDR3 comprises 13 residues. The V end was cut by 1 base, the J end by 3 bases, with 7 bases between. CDR3 region: CATSRGRGYEQYF. The CDR3 nucleotides are TGTGCCACCAGCAGAGGCAGGGGCTACGAGCAGTACTTC.

V and J are TRBV12-3 or TRBV12-4 and TRBJ2-3, with TRBD2 identical over 11 bases. V dropped 6 bases and J dropped 8; count of bases not matched to a gene: 16. The CDR3 covers 17 residues. The DNA of the CDR3 is TGTGCCAGCAGCGGGACTAGCGGATCCCCCGCCGCGGGTACGCAGTATTTT. Translating gives CASSGTSGSPAAGTQYF.

The rearrangement links TRBV6-1 to TRBJ1-1; a weak D match, TRBD1 (5 bases). Deletions cut 4 bases from V and 1 base from J, with 10 bases between. The V gene's germline CDR1 is MNHNS and CDR2 SASEGT. The CDR3 consists of 14 residues. CDR3 loop: CASSAPGTNTEAFF. Here the CDR3 DNA reads TGTGCCAGCAGTGCCCCGGGGACGAACACTGAAGCTTTCTTT.

There are a few counts of this clonotype. The chain couples TRBV6-2 or TRBV6-3 to TRBJ2-1; 8 positions match TRBD2. V lost 7 bases and J lost 8; bases outside the gene matches: 13. The CDR3 extends over 15 amino acids. CDR1 is MNHEY and CDR2 is SVGEGT in the germline V gene. The DNA for the CDR3 is TGTGCCAGCAAAAAGACCGGGACTAGTGGCCATGAGCAGTTCTTC. This gives the protein CASKKTGTSGHEQFF.

This clonotype has just a few counts. J is TRBJ1-4 and V is TRBV7-9; TRBD1 aligns across 11 bases. J gave up 10 bases and V 4 bases, and 8 bases lay outside the gene matches. CDR3 length: 15 residues. CDR1 and CDR2 from the germline V gene are SEHNR and FQNEAQ (reference sequence). The CDR3 sequence is CASSYEGTGGGKLFF. The DNA for the CDR3 is TGTGCCAGCAGCTACGAGGGGACAGGGGGTGGAAAACTGTTTTTT.

With respect to this clonotype: A junction end diverges from the germline sequence, so it may reflect a read error. The rearrangement joins TRBV20-1 to TRBJ2-5; either TRBD1 or TRBD2 may supply D (6 bases each). The CDR3 totals 15 residues. Germline assignment: CDR1 DFQATT and CDR2 SNEGSKA (reference sequence). CDR3 DNA sequence: TGCATTGCTAGAGATTCCGGGGGCCAGGTAGAGACCCAGTACTTC. Amino acids: CIARDSGGQVETQYF.

This clonotype was observed a handful of times. The chain links TRBV18 to TRBJ2-5; D possibly corresponds to TRBD2 (6 bases). The CDR3 totals 13 residues. The V and J ends lost 3 bases and 3 bases respectively, with 8 bases between them. The germline CDR1 and CDR2 sequences are KGHSH and LQKENI. This CDR3 is CASSPGLKETQYF. In DNA, the CDR3 is TGTGCCAGCTCACCCGGACTAAAAGAGACCCAGTACTTC.

The chain has TRBV20-1 and TRBJ2-7, with 9 positions matching TRBD2. Germline CDR1 and CDR2: DFQATT and SNEGSKA (reference sequence). This CDR3 is 14 amino acids long. The V and J ends lost 5 bases and 7 bases, in that order; junction bases with no gene match: 12. The DNA of the CDR3 is TGCAGTGCTGTTCTCCTAGCGGGACTTCGGGAGCAGTACTTC. Amino acid sequence: CSAVLLAGLREQYF.

The V and J genes are TRBV6-2 or TRBV6-3 and TRBJ1-2, with a weak D call TRBD1 (5 bases). The CDR3 runs 14 residues. Germline V lookup: CDR1 MNHEY, CDR2 SVGEGT. Trimming stripped 5 bases from V and 4 bases from J, with 14 bases between. The CDR3 loop is CASSPTGQSYGYTF. CDR3 sequence (DNA): TGTGCCAGCAGTCCTACCGGACAATCCTATGGCTACACCTTC.